This entry lists 3 T cell receptor beta chains sequenced from one sample in a study of T cell responses to AZD1222 COVID-19 vaccine. TCRdb keeps only in-frame clones here, not all; method: immunoSEQ multiplex PCR. In the table there are about 220,000 clones, 85% to 95% of which are singletons. The sequencing here drew on peripheral blood, taken on day 0 of MenACWY control vaccination. The receptors stem from an adult in good health.

The V call is TRBV6-5, the J call TRBJ2-7; possibly TRBD1 for D (5 bases). The CDR3 spans 12 residues. Per germline, CDR1 MNHEY and CDR2 SVGAGI. V dropped 5 bases and J dropped 6 bases, with 11 bases sitting between them. In nucleotides, the CDR3 is TGTGCCAGCAGTCGCCAGGGAATCGAGCAGTACTTC. This sequence encodes CASSRQGIEQYF.

The J gene is TRBJ2-2, the V gene TRBV7-6; D ambiguous. There are 11 residues in the CDR3. V was shortened by 4 bases and J by 4 bases, with 1 base between the two germline ends. The germline V gene has CDR1 SGHVS and CDR2 FNYEAQ. This CDR3 reads CASSSTGELFF. The DNA for the CDR3 is TGTGCCAGCAGCTCCACCGGGGAGCTGTTTTTT.

The chain recombines TRBV19 with TRBJ1-4; D might be TRBD1 (5 bases). The germline gives CDR1 LNHDA, CDR2 SQIVND (reference sequence). With 8 bases removed from V and 12 bases from J, the gap between germline ends came to 22 bases. The CDR3 has 14 residues. CDR3 coding DNA: TGTGCCAGTCGTGGGGCCGGGGCGCTCGGGGAACTGTTTTTT. Translated, it gives CASRGAGALGELFF. Supplemented by reference TRBV19 and TRBJ1-4, the full variable domain reads DGGITQSPKYLFRKEGQNVTLSCEQNLNHDAMYWYRQDPGQGLRLIYYSQIVNDFQKGDIAEGYSVSREKKESFPLTVTSAQKNPTAFYLCASRGAGALGELFFGSGTQLSVL.